A selection of T cell receptor beta chains follows, all from one sample in a study of molecular identifiers for immune sequencing clone quantification. TCRdb ran MiXCR on the PCR reads and lists one entry per CDR3 protein. This sample yields about 640,000 distinct CDR3 sequences, of which about 20% are seen a single time; 0.85% to 0.9% belongs to the top ten. Sequenced material: naive CD8+ T cells from blood, with Jurkat cell RNA spiked in. The receptors were sampled from a human donor in good health. Some libraries in this study had Jurkat cell RNA spiked in. The CDR3 runs from the conserved cysteine through the conserved F or W. The order of the fields is J gene, D gene, clone size, V gene, CDR3 protein, CDR3 DNA. A D gene is named only where the DNA matches it firmly. Part of the rows lack a size; the others show once, few, many or a class for expanded clones.

j_gene: TRBJ1-1
d_gene: NA
abundance: NA
v_gene: TRBV24-1
CDR3aa: CATSDSAGGEAFF
CDR3nt: TGTGCCACCAGTGATTCTGCGGGCGGTGAAGCTTTCTTT

j_gene: TRBJ1-2
d_gene: NA
abundance: NA
v_gene: TRBV6-5
CDR3aa: CASSYSPGTGYTF
CDR3nt: TGTGCCAGCAGTTACTCTCCAGGGACCGGCTACACCTTC

j_gene: TRBJ2-3
d_gene: TRBD2
abundance: few
v_gene: TRBV12-3/TRBV12-4
CDR3aa: CASSWGGGEGDTQYF
CDR3nt: TGTGCCAGCAGTTGGGGGGGGGGGGAGGGAGATACGCAGTATTTT

j_gene: TRBJ1-5
d_gene: NA
abundance: many
v_gene: TRBV28
CDR3aa: CASLYNQGNQPQHF
CDR3nt: TGTGCCAGCCTATACAATCAAGGCAATCAGCCCCAGCATTTT

j_gene: TRBJ2-6
d_gene: TRBD1
abundance: many
v_gene: TRBV29-1
CDR3aa: CSATGTEPSGANVLTF
CDR3nt: TGCAGCGCGACCGGGACAGAGCCTTCTGGGGCCAACGTCCTGACTTTC

j_gene: TRBJ2-1
d_gene: NA
abundance: NA
v_gene: TRBV12-3/TRBV12-4
CDR3aa: CASGLGDNEQFF
CDR3nt: TGTGCCAGCGGCCTGGGGGACAATGAGCAGTTCTTC

j_gene: TRBJ1-5
d_gene: NA
abundance: many
v_gene: TRBV4-1
CDR3aa: CASSQGTGAYQPQHF
CDR3nt: TGCGCCAGCAGCCAAGGAACGGGGGCCTATCAGCCCCAGCATTTT

j_gene: TRBJ2-7
d_gene: NA
abundance: NA
v_gene: TRBV7-9
CDR3aa: CASSPSSGEQYF
CDR3nt: TGTGCCAGCAGCCCTAGTTCGGGGGAGCAGTACTTC

j_gene: TRBJ2-7
d_gene: TRBD2
abundance: many
v_gene: TRBV2
CDR3aa: CASSDSGGAASYEQYF
CDR3nt: TGTGCCAGCAGTGATAGCGGGGGGGCAGCTTCCTACGAGCAGTACTTC

j_gene: TRBJ2-7
d_gene: NA
abundance: few
v_gene: TRBV10-3
CDR3aa: CAISESEFYEQYF
CDR3nt: TGTGCCATCAGTGAGTCCGAATTCTACGAGCAGTACTTC

j_gene: TRBJ2-3
d_gene: NA
abundance: many
v_gene: TRBV9
CDR3aa: CASSAWGRRTDTQYF
CDR3nt: TGTGCCAGCAGCGCGTGGGGCAGGCGCACAGATACGCAGTATTTT